This passage covers 18 T cell receptor beta chains from one sample sequenced in a study of CD8 T cells in ankylosing spondylitis. Regarding the study as a whole: Within ankylosing spondylitis blood, a TCR beta motif made up of under 10 highly homologous variants appeared to be characteristic.

No cognate antigen is known for these TCRs. TCRdb reanalysed the 5' RACE reads using MiXCR and keeps one entry per CDR3 protein. The sample includes hundreds of thousands of distinct CDR3 sequences, roughly 25% seen only once; the top ten take about 0.9%. Source material: blood, either unsorted or a sorted T cell fraction (not recorded which). These receptors all stem from a male donor with ankylosing spondylitis.

The chain combines TRBV18 with TRBJ1-1, with D uncertain. V was cut by 3 bases and J by 1 base, with 9 bases left in between. Per the germline V gene, CDR1 is KGHSH and CDR2 is LQKENI. CDR3 length: 14 amino acids. The CDR3 loop is CASSPLDQNTEAFF. CDR3 nucleotides: TGTGCCAGCTCACCTCTCGACCAGAACACTGAAGCTTTCTTT.

The chain combines TRBV12-5 with TRBJ1-2; 7 bases map to TRBD1. CDR1 and CDR2 from the germline V gene are LGHNT and FRNRAP. V was pared by 1 base and J by 5 bases, with 13 bases of the junction left unmatched. The CDR3 covers 17 residues. For the CDR3, the DNA is TGTGCTAGTGGTTTGGGGAACAGGGGTGATATCCTATATGGCTACACCTTC. Translation: CASGLGNRGDILYGYTF.

The table lists this clonotype with a few counts. This sequence joins TRBV7-6 and TRBJ1-5; unclear D gene. Germline V lookup: CDR1 SGHVS, CDR2 FNYEAQ. Between the trimmed V and J ends, which lost 2 bases and 9 bases, there was a span of 20 bases. The CDR3 loop spans 16 amino acids. CDR3 sequence (DNA): TGTGCCAGCAGCTTATCTCCCGGTTCCGAGGCAGGGCCCCAGCATTTT. It encodes CASSLSPGSEAGPQHF.

This clonotype was counted a few times. V gene TRBV12-3 or TRBV12-4 combines with J gene TRBJ2-3; TRBD2 matches 10 bases. Trimming took 6 bases from V and 1 from J; bases not matched to a gene: 4. The CDR3 extends over 15 amino acids. CDR3 bases: TGTGCCAGCAGGCCCGGGACTAGCGGCACAGATACGCAGTATTTT. Translating gives CASRPGTSGTDTQYF.

V usage is TRBV6-2 or TRBV6-3 and J usage is TRBJ2-4; weak D call: TRBD1 (6 bases). V lost 8 bases, J lost 4 bases, and 15 bases lay in between. Germline loops: CDR1 MNHEY, CDR2 SVGEGT. This CDR3 is built from 14 residues. CDR3 in DNA: TGTGCCAGCTCACGCCTAGGGGGAAAAAACATTCAGTACTTC. Amino acid sequence: CASSRLGGKNIQYF.

This clonotype was counted ten times or more. J is TRBJ2-4 and V is TRBV7-2; either TRBD1 or TRBD2 may supply D (6 bases each). V was pared by 1 base and J by 6 bases, with 7 bases between. CDR3 length equals 13 residues. Germline CDR1 and CDR2: SGHTA and FQGNSA. DNA for the CDR3: TGTGCCAGCAGCTTAGAGGGGGGAAACATTCAGTACTTC. Translation: CASSLEGGNIQYF.

This clonotype was seen a few times. The DNA for the CDR3 is TGCAGTGCCCACCCTAGGAGGGGAGGCAATGAGCAGTTCTTC. Its translation is CSAHPRRGGNEQFF. This chain connects TRBV20-1 to TRBJ2-1; a possible D gene is TRBD2 (6 bases). Trimming stripped 6 bases from V and 6 bases from J, with 18 bases between. The germline CDR1 and CDR2 sequences are DFQATT and SNEGSKA (reference sequence). The CDR3 has 14 residues.

The rearrangement uses TRBV7-9 and TRBJ2-1; the match to TRBD2 covers 8 bases. The trim removed 0 bases at V and 7 bases at J, leaving 11 bases unmatched. The CDR3 has 17 residues. Per the germline V gene, CDR1 is SEHNR and CDR2 is FQNEAQ (reference sequence). This CDR3 reads CASSLALPLGTSNEQFF. CDR3 sequence (DNA): TGTGCCAGCAGCTTAGCGCTCCCCTTGGGGACTAGTAATGAGCAGTTCTTC.

This chain connects TRBV6-1 to TRBJ2-3; 11 positions agree with TRBD2. Trimming removed 6 bases from V and 13 bases from J; junction bases left unmatched: 9. CDR1 and CDR2 (germline): MNHNS, SASEGT. There are 13 residues in the CDR3. This CDR3 is CASRTLAGGEEYF. CDR3 DNA: TGTGCCAGCAGAACCTTAGCGGGAGGGGAGGAGTATTTT.

The chain combines TRBV10-3 with TRBJ2-3; 11 nucleotides agree with TRBD2. V lost 9 bases to trimming and J lost 3 bases; unmatched junction nucleotides: 11. The CDR3 length is 16 residues. Germline V gene lookup returns CDR1 ENHRY and CDR2 SYGVKD. The DNA of the CDR3 is TGTGCCATGGCCGAGGGACTAGCGGAAGGAACAGATACGCAGTATTTT. Translating gives CAMAEGLAEGTDTQYF.

The chain joins TRBV12-3 or TRBV12-4 to TRBJ1-5; D is uncertain. This CDR3 has 12 residues. The germline V and J ends were trimmed by 8 bases and 4 bases, with 9 bases remaining between them. CDR3 region: CASGNGNQPQHF. DNA for the CDR3: TGTGCCAGCGGAAATGGGAATCAGCCCCAGCATTTT.

This clonotype was counted a single time. The rearrangement links TRBV20-1 to TRBJ2-1; 9 nucleotides match TRBD2. The CDR3 is 15 residues long. The germline V gene encodes CDR1 DFQATT and CDR2 SNEGSKA (reference sequence). The J segment lost 2 bases and the V segment lost 5 bases, leaving 7 bases of the junction unmatched. CDR3 sequence (DNA): TGCAGTGCTGGCCGACTAGCGGTGACCTACAATGAGCAGTTCTTC. This sequence encodes CSAGRLAVTYNEQFF.

The chain has TRBV20-1 and TRBJ2-1; 7 bases fit TRBD1. The V gene's germline CDR1 is DFQATT and CDR2 SNEGSKA (reference sequence). This CDR3 region has 15 residues. Losses at the gene ends were 6 bases for V and 0 bases for J; bases not matched to a gene: 8. The CDR3 loop is CSAHQGGDSYNEQFF. CDR3 DNA: TGCAGTGCCCATCAAGGGGGCGACTCCTACAATGAGCAGTTCTTC.

This clonotype was recorded a few times. V is TRBV5-1 and J is TRBJ2-2; 9 nucleotides line up with TRBD2. J gave up 5 bases and V 4 bases, and 6 bases lay outside the gene matches. CDR3 length: 15 residues. CDR1 is SGHRS, CDR2 YFSETQ, per germline. The CDR3 spells CASSPGLASTGELFF. The DNA for the CDR3 is TGCGCCAGCAGCCCCGGACTAGCGTCGACCGGGGAGCTGTTTTTT. The entire variable domain, with the rest obtained from reference TRBV5-1 and TRBJ2-2, is as follows: KAGVTQTPRYLIKTRGQQVTLSCSPISGHRSVSWYQQTPGQGLQFLFEYFSETQRNKGNFPGRFSGRQFSNSRSEMNVSTLELGDSALYLCASSPGLASTGELFFGEGSRLTVL.

This clonotype was picked up a small number of times. The chain recombines TRBV5-1 with TRBJ2-7; 7 nucleotides match TRBD2. This CDR3 is 13 amino acids long. CDR1 SGHRS and CDR2 YFSETQ come from the germline V gene. J lost 5 bases, V lost 8 bases, and 10 bases had no gene match. CDR3 loop: CASGSGSRNEQYF. CDR3 in DNA: TGCGCCAGTGGTAGCGGGTCGAGGAACGAGCAGTACTTC.

This clonotype was found many times. The V call is TRBV7-2, the J call TRBJ2-4, with 7 positions matching TRBD2. CDR1 is SGHTA and CDR2 is FQGNSA in the germline V gene. The J segment lost 7 bases and the V segment lost 0 bases, leaving 6 bases of the junction unmatched. This CDR3 is built from 15 residues. CDR3 nucleotide sequence: TGTGCCAGCAGCTTAGCCTCTAGCGGTGGTAACATTCAGTACTTC. As protein: CASSLASSGGNIQYF.

This clonotype was recorded a few times. The J gene is TRBJ1-1, the V gene TRBV7-9, with TRBD1 as a possible D gene (6 bases). The CDR3 consists of 13 residues. CDR1 SEHNR and CDR2 FQNEAQ come from the germline V gene (reference sequence). Deletions cut 5 bases from V and 5 bases from J, with 12 bases between. Here the CDR3 reads CASSTQGRTEAFF. In nucleotides, the CDR3 is TGTGCCAGCAGCACCCAGGGGAGGACTGAAGCTTTCTTT.

V gene TRBV5-1 combines with J gene TRBJ1-2; TRBD1 is a possible D gene (6 bases). CDR3 length equals 15 residues. Germline CDR1 reads SGHRS; CDR2 reads YFSETQ. Trimming shortened V by 6 bases and J by 2 bases, and 17 bases separated the two germline ends. The CDR3 DNA is TGCGCCAGCACCGTTGGGCCAGGGGAAAACTATGGCTACACCTTC. This gives the protein CASTVGPGENYGYTF.